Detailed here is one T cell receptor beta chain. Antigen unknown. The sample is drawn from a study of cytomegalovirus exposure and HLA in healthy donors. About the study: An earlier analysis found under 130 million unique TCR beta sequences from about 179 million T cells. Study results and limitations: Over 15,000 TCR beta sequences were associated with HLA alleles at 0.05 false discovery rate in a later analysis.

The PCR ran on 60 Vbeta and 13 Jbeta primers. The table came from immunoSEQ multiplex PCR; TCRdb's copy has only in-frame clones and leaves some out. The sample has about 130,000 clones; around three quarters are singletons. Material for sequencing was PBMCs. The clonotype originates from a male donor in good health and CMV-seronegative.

CDR3 DNA: TGTGCCAGCAGTGAATTTGGGTTCGGGCAGTACTTC. Its protein product is CASSEFGFGQYF. The rearrangement links TRBV6-1 to TRBJ2-5; D gene unclear. The length of the CDR3 is 12 residues. Trimming took 2 bases from V and 11 from J, leaving 12 bases between them. The germline gives CDR1 MNHNS, CDR2 SASEGT.